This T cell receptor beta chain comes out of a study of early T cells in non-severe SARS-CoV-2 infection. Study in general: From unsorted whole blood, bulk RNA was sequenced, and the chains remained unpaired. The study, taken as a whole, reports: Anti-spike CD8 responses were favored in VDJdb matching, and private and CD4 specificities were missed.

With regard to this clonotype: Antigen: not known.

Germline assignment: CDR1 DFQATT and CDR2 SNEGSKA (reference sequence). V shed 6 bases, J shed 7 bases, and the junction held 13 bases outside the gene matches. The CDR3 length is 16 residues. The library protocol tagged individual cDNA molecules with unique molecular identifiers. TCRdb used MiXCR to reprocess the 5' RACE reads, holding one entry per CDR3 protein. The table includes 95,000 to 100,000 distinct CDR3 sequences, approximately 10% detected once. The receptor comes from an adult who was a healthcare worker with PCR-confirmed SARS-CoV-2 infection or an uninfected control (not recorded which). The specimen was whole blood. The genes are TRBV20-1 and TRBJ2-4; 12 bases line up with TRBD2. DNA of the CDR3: TGCAGTGCCCATCTTCTAGCGGGAGGGCTAAGGAACATTCAGTACTTC. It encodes CSAHLLAGGLRNIQYF.